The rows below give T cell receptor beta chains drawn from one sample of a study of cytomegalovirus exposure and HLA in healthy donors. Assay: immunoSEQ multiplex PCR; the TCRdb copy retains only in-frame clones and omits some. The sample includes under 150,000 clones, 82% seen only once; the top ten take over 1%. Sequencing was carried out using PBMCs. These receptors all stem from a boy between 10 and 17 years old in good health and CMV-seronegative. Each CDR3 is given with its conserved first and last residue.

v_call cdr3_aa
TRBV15 CATSRDRTGQETQYF
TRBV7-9 CASSLSSGIYEQYF
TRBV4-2 CASSPLGTGGFGYGYTF
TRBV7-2 CASSFEGRVNYGYTF
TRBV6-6 CASRETGSGELFF
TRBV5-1 CASSSTTQGYIQYF
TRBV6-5 CASSIGTGGPYEQYF
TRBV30 CATLVTPGVQGEQFF
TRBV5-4 CASVKSSGANVLTF
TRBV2 CASRRSTDTQYF
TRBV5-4 CASSGEGDRGTEAFF
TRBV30 CAWSVLGSGSPDYEQYF
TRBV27 CASPGWGAEAFF
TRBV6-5 CASSYRGGHTEAFF
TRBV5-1 CASSRLGEQPQHF
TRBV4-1 CASSPWNGIGQPQHF
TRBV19 CASSIEGGVGTEAFF
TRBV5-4 CASSWGGASGNTIYF